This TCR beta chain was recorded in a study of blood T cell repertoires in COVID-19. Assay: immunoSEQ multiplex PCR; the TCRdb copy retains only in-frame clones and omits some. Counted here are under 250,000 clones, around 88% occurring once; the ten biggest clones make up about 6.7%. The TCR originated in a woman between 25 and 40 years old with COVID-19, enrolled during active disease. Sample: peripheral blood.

The CDR3 coding sequence is TGTGCCAGCAGTCCGACAGGGGTGGGGACGCAGTATTTT. Translated, it gives CASSPTGVGTQYF. This sequence joins TRBV27 and TRBJ2-3; 8 positions match TRBD1. Germline CDR1 MNHEY, CDR2 SMNVEV (reference sequence). This CDR3 spans 13 amino acids. The V segment lost 5 bases and the J segment 9 bases; nucleotides outside the gene matches: 7.